This T cell receptor (beta chain) was profiled in a study of T cells in tumors after PD-1 blockade. Study at large: During anti-PD-1 treatment, some patients continued daily vismodegib 150 mg. Blood samples averaged around 100,000 templates (range about 23,000-280,000) and approximately 37,000 unique clonotypes.

Germline V gives CDR1 SGHTA, CDR2 FQGNSA. Trimming removed 5 bases from V and 4 bases from J; junction bases left unmatched: 15. This CDR3 region has 17 residues. Produced via immunoSEQ multiplex PCR; TCRdb's table is partial and in-frame only. Here the sample spans 60,000 to 75,000 clones, approximately 79% being singletons. Template: tumor biopsy or peripheral blood genomic DNA, roughly 550-6,500 ng per sample. The chain combines TRBV7-2 with TRBJ1-1; 8 nucleotides line up with TRBD1. The clonotype originates from a human donor with basal cell carcinoma. The sequencing here drew on PBMCs, taken after anti-PD-1 treatment. In DNA, the CDR3 is TGTGCCAGCAGCATAACAGGGACAGGAGTTAGGGGCACTGAAGCTTTCTTT. It is translated as CASSITGTGVRGTEAFF.